The T cell receptor beta chain under discussion was sequenced for a study of T cells of healthy individuals. This clonotype appeared a few times. MiXCR was run by TCRdb on the 5' RACE reads, yielding one entry per CDR3 protein. Among 60,000 to 80,000 distinct CDR3 sequences, roughly 16% were seen once, and the ten largest hold approximately 4.8%. This CDR3 spans 17 amino acids. V was clipped by 5 bases and J by 0 bases, with 17 bases between them. The receptor was isolated from a human donor in good health. V and J are TRBV12-3 or TRBV12-4 and TRBJ1-5; perhaps TRBD1 as D (6 bases). CDR3 amino acids: CASSQNSGQNSNQPQHF. DNA for the CDR3: TGTGCCAGCAGTCAAAACTCTGGACAGAATAGCAATCAGCCCCAGCATTTT.